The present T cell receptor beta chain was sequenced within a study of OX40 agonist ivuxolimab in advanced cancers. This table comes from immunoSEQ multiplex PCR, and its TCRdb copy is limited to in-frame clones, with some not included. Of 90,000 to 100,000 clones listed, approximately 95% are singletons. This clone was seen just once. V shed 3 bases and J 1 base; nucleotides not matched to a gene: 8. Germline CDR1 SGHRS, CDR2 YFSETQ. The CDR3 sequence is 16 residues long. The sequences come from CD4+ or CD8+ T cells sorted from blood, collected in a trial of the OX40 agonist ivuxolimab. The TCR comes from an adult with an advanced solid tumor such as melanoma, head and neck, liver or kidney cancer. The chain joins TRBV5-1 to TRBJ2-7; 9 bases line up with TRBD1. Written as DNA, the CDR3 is TGCGCCAGCAGCTACTCCCGGGACAGGGAATCCTACGAGCAGTACTTC. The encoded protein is CASSYSRDRESYEQYF.